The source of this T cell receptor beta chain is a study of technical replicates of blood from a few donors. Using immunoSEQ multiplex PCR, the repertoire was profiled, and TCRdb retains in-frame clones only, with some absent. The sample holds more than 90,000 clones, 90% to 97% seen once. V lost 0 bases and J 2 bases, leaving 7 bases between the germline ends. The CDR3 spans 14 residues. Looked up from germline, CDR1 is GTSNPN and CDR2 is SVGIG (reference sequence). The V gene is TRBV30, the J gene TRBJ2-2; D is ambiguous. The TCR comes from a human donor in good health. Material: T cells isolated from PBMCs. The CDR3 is CAWSVQVNTGELFF. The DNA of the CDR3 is TGTGCCTGGAGTGTACAAGTAAACACCGGGGAGCTGTTTTTT.